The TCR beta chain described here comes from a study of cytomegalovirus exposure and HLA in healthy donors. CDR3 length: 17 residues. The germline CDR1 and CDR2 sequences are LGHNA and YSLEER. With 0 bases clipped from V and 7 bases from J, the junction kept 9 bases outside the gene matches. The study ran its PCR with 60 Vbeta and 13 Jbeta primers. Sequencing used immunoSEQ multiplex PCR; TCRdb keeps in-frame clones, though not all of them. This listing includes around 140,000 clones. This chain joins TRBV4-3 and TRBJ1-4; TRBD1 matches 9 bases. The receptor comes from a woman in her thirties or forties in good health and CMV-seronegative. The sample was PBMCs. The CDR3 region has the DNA TGCGCCAGCAGCCAAGAGGGAATCGGGACAGGGTCTGAAAAACTGTTTTTT. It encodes CASSQEGIGTGSEKLFF.